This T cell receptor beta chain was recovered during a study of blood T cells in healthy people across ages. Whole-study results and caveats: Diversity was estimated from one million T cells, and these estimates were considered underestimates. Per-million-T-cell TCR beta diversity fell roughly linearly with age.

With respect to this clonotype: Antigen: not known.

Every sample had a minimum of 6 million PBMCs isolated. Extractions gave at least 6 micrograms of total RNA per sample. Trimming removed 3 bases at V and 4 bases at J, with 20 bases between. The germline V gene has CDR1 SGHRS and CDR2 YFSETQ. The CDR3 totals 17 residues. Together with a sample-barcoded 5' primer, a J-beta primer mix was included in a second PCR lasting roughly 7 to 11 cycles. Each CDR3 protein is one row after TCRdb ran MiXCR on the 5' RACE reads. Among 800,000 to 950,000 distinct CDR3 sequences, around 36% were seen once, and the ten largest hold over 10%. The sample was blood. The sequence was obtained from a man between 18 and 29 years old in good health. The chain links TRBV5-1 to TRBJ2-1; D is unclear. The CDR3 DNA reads TGCGCCAGCAGCTGGGCAGATCGGGCGGACCCTTACAATGAGCAGTTCTTC. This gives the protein CASSWADRADPYNEQFF. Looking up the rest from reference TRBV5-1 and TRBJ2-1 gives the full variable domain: KAGVTQTPRYLIKTRGQQVTLSCSPISGHRSVSWYQQTPGQGLQFLFEYFSETQRNKGNFPGRFSGRQFSNSRSEMNVSTLELGDSALYLCASSWADRADPYNEQFFGPGTRLTVL.